The 2 T cell receptor beta chains below were found in one sample sequenced in a study of identical twins. Each CDR3 protein is one row after TCRdb ran MiXCR on the 5' RACE reads. The sample includes about 330,000 distinct CDR3 sequences, roughly an eighth of them seen just once. The same sample was also used in a study of yellow fever vaccine responses in identical twins.

Sequencing was performed on CD8+ T cells sorted from blood. The receptors come from a woman in her late teens or twenties in good health.

On this clonotype itself: The junction departs from the called germline gene at one end, perhaps through a read error. V gene TRBV20-1 combines with J gene TRBJ2-5; no definite D call. CDR1 and CDR2 from the germline V gene are DFQATT and SNEGSKA (reference sequence). This CDR3 has 15 amino acids. CDR3 nucleotides: TGCTGTGCTCCCCTGAGAGGAGCACCAAAAGAGACCCAGTACTTC. It codes for CCAPLRGAPKETQYF.

The rearrangement uses TRBV23-1 and TRBJ2-7; weak D call: TRBD2 (6 bases). TRBV23-1 is an ORF, with its function uncertain. The V gene lost 10 bases and the J gene lost 0 bases, with 16 bases spanning the gap. The CDR3 covers 14 residues. DNA of the CDR3: TGCGCCACCGGGGAGGCCTCCAGCTCCTACGAGCAGTACGTC. It translates to CATGEASSSYEQYV.